There are a few counts of the clone carrying this TCR beta chain. Its target is not known. This entry comes from a study of response to subunit inactivated influenza vaccine. General study points: With each seasonal influenza vaccination, the authors suggested, few new T cells are recruited.

J lost 2 bases, V lost 5 bases, and 6 bases had no gene match. The CDR3 runs to 15 residues. Using its own MiXCR run on the RT-PCR reads, TCRdb lists one record per CDR3 protein. The sample holds about 170,000 distinct CDR3 sequences, about an eighth seen once. These data were also reused for a study on T cells expressing NK-cell markers. That source notes: What made the TCR beta cDNA was 5'RACE template switching with UMIs. Several of the experiments relied on an anti-gamma-delta TCR antibody so that only alpha-beta TCR T cells were sorted. In about six donors, dominant NKG2C+ clonotypes were roughly 1.0-7.5% of CD8+ T cells. It is unclear if expanded NKG2C-expressing clones target HCMV antigens.

The chain joins TRBV12-3 or TRBV12-4 to TRBJ2-3; 8 nucleotides line up with TRBD2. The input for sequencing was CD8+ T cells sorted from PBMCs, taken about 11 days after vaccination. This clonotype originated in a man aged 50-60 years who received an inactivated influenza vaccine. CDR3 loop: CASSTRGGHTDTQYF. The CDR3 bases are TGTGCCAGCAGTACCCGGGGGGGTCACACAGATACGCAGTATTTT.